What follows describes a single TCR beta chain. Its recognized antigen is unknown. No clone much larger than this one lies a single base away; base qualities are absent. These data originate in a study of T cell clonotyping in hematopoietic cell transplantation (dated by TCRdb to about 2021). In terms of the full investigation: A total of over 130 blood samples were gathered in the study from roughly 40 consecutive transplant recipients along with their related donors. Patients were recruited between 2015 and 2017 and followed until September 2020 or death. The study at large found these results: A decrease in recipient TCR diversity was observed after transplant, and a progressive increase in pathologically expanded clonotypes was seen from day 30 to day 180. Just a small fraction of recipient repertoires overlapped with donor repertoires, and more than 95% appeared de novo at the given depth. Broader TCR repertoire diversity after transplant was predicted by Inverse Simpson Index values from donors and from recipients before transplant. Sample size was limited, and cells were not sorted, so CD4 and CD8 repertoire contributions could not be separated.

Trimmed from V: 2 bases; trimmed from J: 7 bases; junction bases lacking a gene match: 11. The CDR3 runs 16 residues from the cysteine to the phenylalanine. The read is trimmed to its CDR3 DNA, 48 bases read in frame from base 1. Looking up the germline V gene yields CDR1 MNHNS and CDR2 SASEGT. The immunoSEQ assay, a bias-controlled multiplex PCR with V- and J-specific primers, was used to amplify TCR beta CDR3 regions from genomic DNA. In a second PCR step, the CDR3 amplicons were tagged with a proprietary barcode plus Illumina adapter sequences. An Illumina MiSeq instrument was used for sequencing of the CDR3 libraries. Processing in the source paper ran as follows. Export and quality control were done with immunoSEQ Analyzer 3.0, while downstream analyses used R Bioconductor and Immunarch. Only productive rearrangements in the normalized downsampled data set went into calculating the repertoire metrics. In the normalized cohort, clonotypes with more than 5 templates were defined as pathologically expanded. The Inverse Simpson Index served as the measure of repertoire diversity. CMV-specificity analyses were carried out on the non-normalized data set to capture all clonotypes. This immuneACCESS table, as held by TCRdb, lists in-frame sequences with V and J called but not all clones. Of the missing ones, under half trace to an unresolved V gene in checked studies; the others have no known cause. That table furnishes V, J and clone size, whereas the DNA furnished D and trimming. The sample yields 60,000 to 75,000 clones; approximately 94% were counted once. The ten largest account for 1.6% of the sample.

For TCR beta sequencing, blood samples came from the related transplant donors. Nuclei Lysis Solution was used to extract genomic DNA from fresh or cryopreserved unfractionated peripheral blood mononuclear cells. The rearranged chain carries TRBV6-1 and TRBJ1-5, with 7 central nucleotides matching TRBD1. The clonotype originates from a man between 45 and 60 years old in good health. Some clones in this sample may be carry-over from other donors' samples. Sequencing was performed on peripheral blood mononuclear cells. The CDR3: CASSELVRQGGQPQHF. The DNA sequence is as follows: TGTGCCAGCAGTGAATTAGTTCGACAGGGCGGACAGCCCCAGCATTTT.